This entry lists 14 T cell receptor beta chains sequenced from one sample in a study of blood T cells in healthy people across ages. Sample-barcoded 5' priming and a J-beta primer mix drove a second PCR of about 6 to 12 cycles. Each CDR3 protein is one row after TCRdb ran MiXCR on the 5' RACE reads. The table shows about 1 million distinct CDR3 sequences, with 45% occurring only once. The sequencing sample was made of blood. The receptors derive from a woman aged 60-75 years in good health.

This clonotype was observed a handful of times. The CDR3 nucleotides are TGTGCCAGCAGCTGGGCCAGCGGGAGGTTTCACGAAACCTACGAGCAGTACTTC. It translates to CASSWASGRFHETYEQYF. The rearrangement joins TRBV5-5 to TRBJ2-7; 9 nucleotides match TRBD2. Germline-derived CDR1 and CDR2 are SGHKS and YYEKEE (reference sequence). The CDR3 runs 18 residues. J gave up 2 bases and V 3 bases, and 15 bases lay outside the gene matches.

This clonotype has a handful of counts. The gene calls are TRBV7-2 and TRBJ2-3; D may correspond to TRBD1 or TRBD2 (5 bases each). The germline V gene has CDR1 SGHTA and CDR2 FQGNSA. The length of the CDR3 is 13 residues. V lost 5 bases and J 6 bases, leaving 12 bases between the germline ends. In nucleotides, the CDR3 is TGTGCCAGCAGCCATAGCCGGGGCGATACGCAGTATTTT. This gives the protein CASSHSRGDTQYF. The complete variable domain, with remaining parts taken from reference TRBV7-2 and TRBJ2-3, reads GAGVSQSPSNKVTEKGKDVELRCDPISGHTALYWYRQSLGQGLEFLIYFQGNSAPDKSGLPSDRFSAERTGGSVSTLTIQRTQQEDSAVYLCASSHSRGDTQYFGPGTRLTVL.

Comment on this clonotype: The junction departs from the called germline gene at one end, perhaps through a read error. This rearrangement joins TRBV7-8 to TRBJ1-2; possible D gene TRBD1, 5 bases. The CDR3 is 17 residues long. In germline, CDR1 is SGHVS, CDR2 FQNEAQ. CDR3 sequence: CASSLARQGLGTDGYTF. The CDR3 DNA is TGTGCCAGCAGCCTAGCTCGGCAGGGACTGGGGACGGATGGCTACACCTTC.

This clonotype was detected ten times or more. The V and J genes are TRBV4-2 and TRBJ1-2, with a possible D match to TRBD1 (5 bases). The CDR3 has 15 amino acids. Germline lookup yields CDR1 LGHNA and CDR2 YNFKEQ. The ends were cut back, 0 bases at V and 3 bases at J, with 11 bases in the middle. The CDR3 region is CASSQDKTAYYGYTF. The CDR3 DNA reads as TGTGCCAGCAGCCAAGATAAGACAGCCTACTATGGCTACACCTTC.

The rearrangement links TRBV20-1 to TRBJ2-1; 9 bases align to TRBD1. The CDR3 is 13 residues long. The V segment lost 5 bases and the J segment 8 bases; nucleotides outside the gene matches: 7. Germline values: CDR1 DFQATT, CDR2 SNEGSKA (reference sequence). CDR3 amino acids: CSAVTGGIDEQFF. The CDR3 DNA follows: TGCAGTGCTGTAACAGGGGGCATCGATGAGCAGTTCTTC.

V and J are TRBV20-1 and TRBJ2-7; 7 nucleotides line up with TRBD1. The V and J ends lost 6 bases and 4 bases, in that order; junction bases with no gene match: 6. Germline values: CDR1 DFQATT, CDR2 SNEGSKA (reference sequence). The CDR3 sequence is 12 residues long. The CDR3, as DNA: TGCAGTGCACCCAGACAGGGATACGAGCAGTACTTC. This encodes CSAPRQGYEQYF.

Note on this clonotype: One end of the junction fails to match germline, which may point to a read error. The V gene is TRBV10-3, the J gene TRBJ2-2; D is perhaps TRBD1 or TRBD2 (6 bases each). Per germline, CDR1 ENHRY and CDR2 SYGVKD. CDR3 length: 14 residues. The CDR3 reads CAISGSGDTGGLFF. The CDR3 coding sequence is TGTGCCATCAGTGGCTCCGGGGACACCGGGGGGCTGTTTTTT.

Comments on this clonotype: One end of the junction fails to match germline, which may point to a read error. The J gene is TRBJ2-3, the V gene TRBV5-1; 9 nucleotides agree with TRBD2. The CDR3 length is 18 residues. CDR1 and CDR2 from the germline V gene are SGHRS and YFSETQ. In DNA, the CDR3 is TGCGCCAACAGCTTGAAGACACTAGCGGGCATCAGCACAGATACGCAGTATTTT. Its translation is CANSLKTLAGISTDTQYF.

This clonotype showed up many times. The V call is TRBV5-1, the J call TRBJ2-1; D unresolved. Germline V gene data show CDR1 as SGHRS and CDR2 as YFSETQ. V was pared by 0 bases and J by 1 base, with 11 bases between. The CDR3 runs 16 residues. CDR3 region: CASSLVGSKSYNEQFF. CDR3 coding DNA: TGCGCCAGCAGCTTGGTGGGTAGTAAATCCTACAATGAGCAGTTCTTC.

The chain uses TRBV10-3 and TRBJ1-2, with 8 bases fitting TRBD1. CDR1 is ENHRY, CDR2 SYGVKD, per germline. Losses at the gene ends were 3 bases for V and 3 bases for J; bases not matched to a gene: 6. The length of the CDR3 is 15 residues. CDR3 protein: CAISDDRGGDYGYTF. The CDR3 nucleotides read TGTGCCATCAGTGATGACAGGGGAGGGGACTATGGCTACACCTTC.

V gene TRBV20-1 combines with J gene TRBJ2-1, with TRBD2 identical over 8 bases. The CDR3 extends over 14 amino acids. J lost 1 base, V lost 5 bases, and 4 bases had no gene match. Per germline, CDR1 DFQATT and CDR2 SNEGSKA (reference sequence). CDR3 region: CSAEAGESYNEQFF. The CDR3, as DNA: TGCAGTGCTGAAGCGGGAGAATCCTACAATGAGCAGTTCTTC.

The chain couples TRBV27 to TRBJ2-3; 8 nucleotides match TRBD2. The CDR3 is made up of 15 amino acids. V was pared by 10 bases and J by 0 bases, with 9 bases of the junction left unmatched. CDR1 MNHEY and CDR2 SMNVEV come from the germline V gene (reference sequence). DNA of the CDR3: TGTGCCAACAAACCAGCGGGAGAAAGCACAGATACGCAGTATTTT. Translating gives CANKPAGESTDTQYF.

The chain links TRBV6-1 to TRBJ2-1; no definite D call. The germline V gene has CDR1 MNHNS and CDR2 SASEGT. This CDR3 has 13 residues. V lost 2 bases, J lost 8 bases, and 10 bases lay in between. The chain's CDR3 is CASSEWVLDEQFF. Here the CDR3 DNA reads TGTGCCAGCAGTGAATGGGTTCTGGATGAGCAGTTCTTC.

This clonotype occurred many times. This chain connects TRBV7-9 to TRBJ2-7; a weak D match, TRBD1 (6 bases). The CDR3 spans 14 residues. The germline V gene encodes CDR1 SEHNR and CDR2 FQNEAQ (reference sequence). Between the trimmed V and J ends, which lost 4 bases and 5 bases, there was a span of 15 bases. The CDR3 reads CASSSKQGWDEQYF. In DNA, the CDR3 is TGTGCCAGCAGCTCCAAACAGGGTTGGGACGAGCAGTACTTC.